Presented here are 19 T cell receptor beta chains from one specimen sequenced in a study of T cell responses to AZD1222 COVID-19 vaccine. Produced via immunoSEQ multiplex PCR; TCRdb's table is partial and in-frame only. Of about 110,000 clones in the sample, roughly 80% were seen once. Specimen: peripheral blood, collected on day 0 of AZD1222 vaccination. These receptors were obtained from an adult in good health.

This chain joins TRBV9 and TRBJ2-4; 7 nucleotides line up with TRBD1. Germline lookup yields CDR1 SGDLS and CDR2 YYNGEE. V shed 3 bases and J 1 base; nucleotides not matched to a gene: 10. This CDR3 has 17 residues. CDR3 protein: CASSEITGDWAKNIQYF. The DNA for the CDR3 is TGTGCCAGCAGCGAGATAACAGGGGATTGGGCCAAAAACATTCAGTACTTC.

V is TRBV13 and J is TRBJ1-6; D unresolved. The V gene's germline CDR1 is PRHDT and CDR2 FYEKMQ (reference sequence). V gave up 5 bases and J gave up 4 bases, with 9 bases separating them. The CDR3 runs to 14 residues. This chain's CDR3 is CASSPREYNSPLHF. For the CDR3, the DNA is TGTGCCAGCAGCCCAAGGGAGTATAATTCACCCCTCCACTTT.

This chain joins TRBV27 and TRBJ1-2, with 7 nucleotides matching TRBD1. In germline, CDR1 is MNHEY, CDR2 SMNVEV (reference sequence). The CDR3 loop spans 13 amino acids. The ends lost 6 bases at V and 8 bases at J; junction bases unmatched: 9. The DNA of the CDR3 is TGTGCCAGCAGATACCGGGACAGAGGAGGCTACACCTTC. Encoded protein: CASRYRDRGGYTF.

This clone was observed once. This chain links TRBV5-1 with TRBJ1-6, with D unclear. CDR1 and CDR2 (germline): SGHRS, YFSETQ. V was shortened by 3 bases and J by 0 bases, with 10 bases between the two germline ends. This CDR3 is built from 16 residues. CDR3 sequence (DNA): TGCGCCAGCAGCTATGTGGAGAGCTCCTATAATTCACCCCTCCACTTT. Protein sequence: CASSYVESSYNSPLHF. The variable domain in full, completed from reference TRBV5-1 and TRBJ1-6, reads KAGVTQTPRYLIKTRGQQVTLSCSPISGHRSVSWYQQTPGQGLQFLFEYFSETQRNKGNFPGRFSGRQFSNSRSEMNVSTLELGDSALYLCASSYVESSYNSPLHFGNGTRLTVT.

This clone was recorded a few times. This chain connects TRBV19 to TRBJ2-1, with D unclear. Trimming cost V 3 bases and J 10 bases, with 10 bases left between them. This CDR3 is 12 amino acids long. Germline lookup yields CDR1 LNHDA and CDR2 SQIVND (reference sequence). The CDR3 loop is CASSMGFGEQFF. The CDR3 coding sequence is TGTGCCAGTAGTATGGGATTTGGGGAGCAGTTCTTC.

The V gene is TRBV4-1, the J gene TRBJ1-5; 9 bases line up with TRBD1. The CDR3 contains 14 residues. V trimming: 4 bases; J trimming: 4 bases; junction bases outside the gene matches: 2. Germline lookup yields CDR1 MGHRA and CDR2 YSYEKL. The CDR3 nucleotides read TGCGCCAGCAGCCTCGGACAGGGGAATCAGCCCCAGCATTTT. Amino acids: CASSLGQGNQPQHF.

This chain connects TRBV28 to TRBJ1-6, with D possibly TRBD1 on 5 matching bases. The V end was cut by 5 bases, the J end by 5 bases, with 10 bases between. The CDR3 extends over 14 amino acids. The germline V gene has CDR1 MDHEN and CDR2 SYDVKM. In DNA, the CDR3 is TGTGCCAGCAGTCCCGGGGGGAATAATTCACCCCTCCACTTT. This gives the protein CASSPGGNNSPLHF.

The chain employs TRBV6-2 or TRBV6-3 and TRBJ2-5, with TRBD2 matching 12 bases. Losses at the gene ends were 3 bases for V and 0 bases for J; bases not matched to a gene: 8. CDR3 size: 18 residues. Looked up from germline, CDR1 is MNHEY and CDR2 is SVGEGT. The CDR3 sequence is CASSYNRLAGAYQETQYF. The CDR3 DNA reads TGTGCCAGCAGTTATAACAGACTAGCGGGAGCGTACCAAGAGACCCAGTACTTC.

Points on this clone: The identical CDR3 is also encoded by other nucleotide sequences in the sample. The rearrangement joins TRBV19 to TRBJ1-5; D gene ambiguous. The CDR3 is made up of 18 amino acids. Germline-derived CDR1 and CDR2 are LNHDA and SQIVND (reference sequence). Trimming left V 6 bases short and J 2 bases short, with 23 bases between. Here the CDR3 DNA reads TGTGCCAGTAGAAGCACCCGAATGTCGCCTTGGGGCAATCAGCCCCAGCATTTT. Translated, it gives CASRSTRMSPWGNQPQHF.

This clone was detected only a few times. The CDR3 nucleotides read TGTGCCAGCAGCTTGGACAGCTTTTCTGGAAACACCATATATTTT. Its translation is CASSLDSFSGNTIYF. The chain couples TRBV5-6 to TRBJ1-3; no definite D call. The CDR3 covers 15 residues. With 0 bases removed from V and 1 base from J, the gap between germline ends came to 8 bases. Germline values: CDR1 SGHDT, CDR2 YYEEEE.

The J gene is TRBJ1-2, the V gene TRBV6-1; D gene uncertain. Trimming left V 7 bases short and J 5 bases short, with 17 bases between. Germline CDR1 reads MNHNS; CDR2 reads SASEGT. This CDR3 is 14 amino acids long. CDR3 coding DNA: TGTGCCAGCAATAACCGACACCGGATGTATGGCTACACCTTC. Translated: CASNNRHRMYGYTF.

This chain connects TRBV7-9 to TRBJ2-7; 8 bases are a match to TRBD2. V was clipped by 2 bases and J by 3 bases; unmatched bases: 9. This CDR3 is built from 16 residues. Germline loops: CDR1 SEHNR, CDR2 FQNEAQ (reference sequence). CDR3 nucleotides: TGTGCCAGCAGCTTATCCCCCACTAGCGGTGGCTACGAGCAGTACTTC. Its translation: CASSLSPTSGGYEQYF.

In the case of this clone: This specimen includes other DNA sequences encoding the same CDR3. The V and J genes are TRBV18 and TRBJ2-3, with D possibly matching TRBD2 (6 bases). Germline V gene lookup returns CDR1 KGHSH and CDR2 LQKENI. The V gene lost 0 bases and the J gene lost 6 bases, with 7 bases spanning the gap. This CDR3 contains 13 residues. CDR3 in amino acids: CASSPPAGDTQYF. DNA of the CDR3: TGTGCCAGCTCACCACCCGCGGGGGATACGCAGTATTTT.

The chain carries TRBV12-5 and TRBJ2-1; D might be TRBD1 or TRBD2, each matching 5 bases. V dropped 0 bases and J dropped 7 bases, with 22 bases sitting between them. CDR3 length: 18 residues. Germline lookup yields CDR1 LGHNT and CDR2 FRNRAP. CDR3 protein: CASGLVLGDHFEGNEQFF. Here the CDR3 DNA reads TGTGCTAGTGGTTTGGTACTCGGGGACCATTTTGAGGGTAATGAGCAGTTCTTC.

CDR3 amino acids: CASSLGSENIQYF. CDR3 coding DNA: TGTGCCAGCAGCTTGGGCAGTGAAAACATTCAGTACTTC. The gene calls are TRBV5-8 and TRBJ2-4; no definite D call. Trimming left V 0 bases short and J 5 bases short, with 6 bases between. The CDR3 consists of 13 residues. Looked up from germline, CDR1 is SGHTS and CDR2 is YDEGEE.

The V call is TRBV7-2, the J call TRBJ2-7; a weak D match, TRBD1 (7 bases). CDR3 length equals 13 residues. The germline gives CDR1 SGHTA, CDR2 FQGNSA. The V gene lost 3 bases and the J gene lost 7 bases, with 13 bases spanning the gap. Here the CDR3 DNA reads TGTGCCAGCAGCTTCCGACAGGGAGGAGAGCAGTACTTC. The encoded protein is CASSFRQGGEQYF.

The V call is TRBV6-5, the J call TRBJ1-3; TRBD1 matches at 7 bases. The germline V gene has CDR1 MNHEY and CDR2 SVGAGI. Trimming removed 6 bases from V and 8 bases from J; junction bases left unmatched: 1. CDR3 length: 11 residues. DNA for the CDR3: TGTGCCAGCAGCCAGGGGGACACCATATATTTT. The encoded protein is CASSQGDTIYF.

The rearrangement uses TRBV10-2 and TRBJ1-1, with TRBD1 identical over 8 bases. With 4 bases clipped from V and 0 bases from J, the junction kept 10 bases outside the gene matches. This CDR3 spans 17 amino acids. Germline CDR1 and CDR2: WSHSY and SAAADI. CDR3 sequence reads: CASSGTRGPDLNTEAFF. CDR3 nucleotide sequence: TGCGCCAGCAGTGGGACCAGGGGGCCGGACTTGAACACTGAAGCTTTCTTT.

The V gene is TRBV10-3, the J gene TRBJ1-2; D is uncertain. V lost 4 bases and J 3 bases, leaving 9 bases between the germline ends. Germline CDR1 is ENHRY and CDR2 is SYGVKD. CDR3 length equals 13 residues. CDR3 sequence: CAISVGDYYGYTF. CDR3 nucleotides: TGTGCCATCAGTGTTGGGGATTACTATGGCTACACCTTC.